The TCR beta chain described here comes from a study of cytomegalovirus exposure and HLA in healthy donors. Study-wide findings and caveats: Despite most TCR sequences being rare, some public TCRs occurred in many donors. Several of the most significant clusters were apparently associated with common viral pathogens in a later analysis. The Asian-associated ancestry cluster reportedly had fewer N-insertions than the approximately 700-donor mean in a later analysis.

Amplification used 60 Vbeta primers and 13 Jbeta primers. Measured with immunoSEQ multiplex PCR; TCRdb has only the in-frame clones, and not every one. The table for this sample gives more than 95,000 clones. V lost 4 bases and J lost 3; bases outside the gene matches: 12. The CDR3 runs to 17 residues. Germline assignment: CDR1 WSHSY and CDR2 SAAADI. For this clone: Antigen: not known.

This receptor was obtained from a man in his thirties or forties in good health and CMV-seronegative. The sequencing input was PBMCs. This chain links TRBV10-2 with TRBJ2-3; TRBD2 matches at 8 bases. CDR3 in amino acids: CASSVFGGEVRTDTQYF. Here the CDR3 DNA reads TGCGCCAGCAGTGTTTTCGGGGGGGAGGTTAGGACAGATACGCAGTATTTT.